The sequence of this TCR beta chain was determined in a study of cytomegalovirus exposure and HLA in healthy donors. Overall study: The roughly 110 validation repertoires were reported in a later analysis to have been generated on the same platform as the approximately 700 first-cohort repertoires.

TCRdb's table, derived via immunoSEQ multiplex PCR, lists solely in-frame clones and lacks some. The sample includes about 400,000 clones, approximately 90% of them seen just once. In germline, CDR1 is SQVTM, CDR2 ANQGSEA. The CDR3 spans 15 residues. Trimming cost V 2 bases and J 3 bases; bases outside gene matches: 4. This clonotype was sampled from a woman in her late teens or twenties in good health and CMV-seronegative. This chain links TRBV29-1 with TRBJ2-4; 10 bases line up with TRBD1. Sequencing was carried out using PBMCs. The CDR3 loop reads CSVEIGQGGKNIQYF. The CDR3, as DNA: TGCAGCGTTGAAATAGGACAGGGGGGCAAAAACATTCAGTACTTC.